The 30 T cell receptor beta chains reported below all come from one sample, sequenced in a study of shared clonotypes between healthy human individuals. Repertoires were generated with immunoSEQ multiplex PCR, while TCRdb's copy carries only in-frame clones and drops some. The top ten hold 1.7% of the sample, which has 2 million to 2.5 million clones, 85% to 95% seen once. CD8 cells regarded as naive lacked CD45RO, were positively chosen for CCR7, and omitted terminally differentiated effector memory CD45RA+ cells. The sequenced sample consisted of naive CD8+ T cells from PBMCs. Every receptor here comes from a young man in good health. Some clones in this sample may be carry-over from other donors' samples.

The genes are TRBV9 and TRBJ2-3, with 7 bases identical to TRBD2. The CDR3 is made up of 15 amino acids. With 5 bases clipped from V and 2 bases from J, the junction kept 8 bases outside the gene matches. Germline CDR1 reads SGDLS; CDR2 reads YYNGEE. The CDR3 loop is CASSPSGGFTDTQYF. The CDR3 DNA reads TGTGCCAGCAGTCCTAGCGGAGGCTTCACAGATACGCAGTATTTT.

This sequence joins TRBV10-1 and TRBJ2-3; tentatively, D is TRBD2 (5 bases). The V gene lost 1 base and the J gene lost 11 bases, with 16 bases spanning the gap. The CDR3 runs 14 residues. Germline loops: CDR1 WNHNN, CDR2 SYGVQD (reference sequence). The CDR3 region is CASSELNRPRGQYF. CDR3 coding DNA: TGCGCCAGCAGTGAGTTAAATCGACCCCGGGGGCAGTATTTT.

The chain combines TRBV6-1 with TRBJ2-6; D may match TRBD1 or TRBD2 (5 bases each). Between the trimmed V and J ends, which lost 1 base and 0 bases, there was a span of 10 bases. This CDR3 spans 17 amino acids. Germline V CDR1 and CDR2: MNHNS, SASEGT. The CDR3 is CASSEVAGTSGANVLTF. The CDR3 coding sequence is TGTGCCAGCAGTGAAGTAGCAGGGACCTCTGGGGCCAACGTCCTGACTTTC.

This chain joins TRBV5-4 and TRBJ1-1; 8 nucleotides agree with TRBD1. Germline CDR1 and CDR2: SGHNT and YYREEE (reference sequence). Germline trimming cut 3 bases from V and 1 base from J; bases unmatched to any gene: 2. This CDR3 comprises 14 residues. The CDR3 nucleotides are TGTGCCAGCAGCTCGGGACAGGCGAACACTGAAGCTTTCTTT. Its protein is CASSSGQANTEAFF.

This chain joins TRBV4-1 and TRBJ2-1; 9 bases fit TRBD2. Germline CDR1 MGHRA, CDR2 YSYEKL. The CDR3 sequence is 15 residues long. The V gene end was trimmed by 1 base and the J gene end by 8 bases; junction bases not matched to a gene: 6. In DNA form, the CDR3 reads TGCGCCAGCAGCCAAGTAACCGGGACTAGCCATGAGCAGTTCTTC. Amino acid sequence: CASSQVTGTSHEQFF.

The chain is built from TRBV7-9 and TRBJ2-5; 12 nucleotides align to TRBD1. This CDR3 is built from 13 residues. The germline gives CDR1 SEHNR, CDR2 FQNEAQ (reference sequence). The ends lost 2 bases at V and 13 bases at J; junction bases unmatched: 5. CDR3 region: CASSLPGQGALYF. CDR3 sequence (DNA): TGTGCCAGCAGCTTACCGGGACAGGGGGCTCTGTACTTC. Full variable domain (remainder filled in from reference TRBV7-9 and TRBJ2-5): DTGVSQNPRHKITKRGQNVTFRCDPISEHNRLYWYRQTLGQGPEFLTYFQNEAQLEKSRLLSDRFSAERPKGSFSTLEIQRTEQGDSAMYLCASSLPGQGALYFGPGTRLLVL.

The chain uses TRBV27 and TRBJ2-5, with 12 bases aligning to TRBD2. This CDR3 comprises 15 residues. CDR1 and CDR2 from the germline V gene are MNHEY and SMNVEV (reference sequence). The junction had 3 bases not matched to a gene; V was cut back by 5 bases and J by 2 bases. CDR3 sequence (DNA): TGTGCCAGCAGTGGACTAGCGGGACCACAAGAGACCCAGTACTTC. It translates to CASSGLAGPQETQYF.

The chain employs TRBV29-1 and TRBJ1-3, with a possible D match to TRBD1 (6 bases). V was clipped by 3 bases and J by 3 bases, with 18 bases between them. Germline CDR1 SQVTM, CDR2 ANQGSEA. The CDR3 has 16 residues. CDR3 nucleotide sequence: TGCAGCGTTGAGGTTGGGGCAGGGGAATATGGAAACACCATATATTTT. Residues: CSVEVGAGEYGNTIYF.

The rearrangement joins TRBV5-1 to TRBJ2-1, with TRBD2 matching 10 bases. CDR1 SGHRS and CDR2 YFSETQ come from the germline V gene. Germline trimming cut 2 bases from V and 9 bases from J; bases unmatched to any gene: 14. CDR3 size: 17 residues. The CDR3 spells CASSFYRKREGRGEQFF. DNA for the CDR3: TGCGCCAGCAGCTTTTATCGAAAGCGGGAGGGCCGGGGTGAGCAGTTCTTC.

The rearrangement uses TRBV19 and TRBJ1-5; D unresolved. The V and J ends lost 5 bases and 3 bases respectively, with 11 bases between them. The CDR3 runs to 14 residues. Germline V CDR1 and CDR2: LNHDA, SQIVND (reference sequence). CDR3 sequence (DNA): TGTGCCAGTAGTGGTCCTTGGATCAATCAGCCCCAGCATTTT. Translated: CASSGPWINQPQHF.

J is TRBJ1-1 and V is TRBV23-1; D call uncertain. TRBV23-1 is placed among ORFs of uncertain function. The CDR3 totals 12 residues. The V gene lost 7 bases and the J gene lost 10 bases, with 16 bases spanning the gap. CDR3 DNA sequence: TGCGCCAGCATCCCAATCCTACCAGGAGCTTTCTTT. The encoded protein is CASIPILPGAFF.

CDR3 in DNA: TGTGCCAGCAGCCAATTCCCCGGAGGGAACACTGAAGCTTTCTTT. This translates into CASSQFPGGNTEAFF. The chain has TRBV16 and TRBJ1-1, with D hard to call. The CDR3 is 15 amino acids. Trimming left V 1 base short and J 1 base short, with 10 bases between. The germline CDR1 and CDR2 sequences are KGHSY and FQNENV.

The V gene is TRBV28, the J gene TRBJ1-2, with 10 bases lining up with TRBD1. V lost 5 bases to trimming and J lost 4 bases; unmatched junction nucleotides: 10. Germline V gene lookup returns CDR1 MDHEN and CDR2 SYDVKM. The CDR3 covers 16 residues. The CDR3 loop reads CASSLDDRGPLYGYTF. CDR3 nucleotide sequence: TGTGCCAGCAGTCTGGACGACAGGGGGCCCCTCTATGGCTACACCTTC.

This clone showed up just once. The same CDR3 also results from other DNA sequences found in this sample. The chain recombines TRBV27 with TRBJ2-1; D unclear. This CDR3 has 12 residues. With 2 bases removed from V and 6 bases from J, the gap between germline ends came to 5 bases. Germline V gene lookup returns CDR1 MNHEY and CDR2 SMNVEV (reference sequence). The CDR3: CASSLGSNEQFF. The CDR3 nucleotides are TGTGCCAGCAGTTTAGGGTCCAATGAGCAGTTCTTC.

Worth noting for this clone: At the DNA level, this CDR3 is encoded by other sequences in the same sample as well. V gene TRBV7-9 combines with J gene TRBJ2-2; maybe TRBD1 (7 bases). The germline V and J ends were trimmed by 1 base and 5 bases, with 11 bases remaining between them. The CDR3 runs 15 residues. Germline CDR1 is SEHNR and CDR2 is FQNEAQ (reference sequence). The CDR3 DNA reads TGTGCCAGCAGCTTAGTGGCAGGGGGGACCGGGGAGCTGTTTTTT. Residues: CASSLVAGGTGELFF.

The chain has TRBV7-3 and TRBJ2-5; D may match TRBD1 or TRBD2 (6 bases each). CDR3 size: 15 residues. The ends were cut back, 2 bases at V and 5 bases at J, with 15 bases in the middle. Germline-derived CDR1 and CDR2 are SGHTA and FQGTGA. The CDR3 region is CASSLRGGTWETQYF. CDR3 DNA: TGTGCCAGCAGCTTACGGGGCGGGACATGGGAGACCCAGTACTTC.

This clone was observed a few times. The J gene is TRBJ1-5, the V gene TRBV28, with TRBD1 matching 8 bases. The germline CDR1 and CDR2 sequences are MDHEN and SYDVKM. The CDR3 has 18 amino acids. The J segment lost 1 base and the V segment lost 3 bases, leaving 11 bases of the junction unmatched. This CDR3 is CASSLPRTGFRSNQPQHF. For the CDR3, the DNA is TGTGCCAGCAGTTTGCCCAGGACAGGGTTCCGGAGCAATCAGCCCCAGCATTTT.

The chain employs TRBV2 and TRBJ2-1; D may be TRBD2 (5 bases). CDR3 length equals 13 residues. The V and J ends lost 2 bases and 6 bases respectively, with 8 bases between them. The germline V gene encodes CDR1 SNHLY and CDR2 FYNNEI. Written as DNA, the CDR3 is TGTGCCAGCAGTGAATGGGCGGGCAATGAGCAGTTCTTC. This gives the protein CASSEWAGNEQFF.

The CDR3 coding sequence is TGTGCCAGCAGCTTATCAGGCGGAGATACGCAGTATTTT. Its translation: CASSLSGGDTQYF. V is TRBV7-9 and J is TRBJ2-3; D gene uncertain. CDR3 length: 13 amino acids. The germline V gene encodes CDR1 SEHNR and CDR2 FQNEAQ (reference sequence). Between the trimmed V and J ends, which lost 2 bases and 5 bases, there was a span of 8 bases. The full variable domain, in which reference TRBV7-9 and TRBJ2-3 provide the parts outside the CDR3, is DTGVSQNPRHKITKRGQNVTFRCDPISEHNRLYWYRQTLGQGPEFLTYFQNEAQLEKSRLLSDRFSAERPKGSFSTLEIQRTEQGDSAMYLCASSLSGGDTQYFGPGTRLTVL.

In the case of this clone: At the DNA level, this CDR3 is encoded by other sequences in the same sample as well. The chain carries TRBV6-5 and TRBJ2-3, with unresolved D. V was pared by 1 base and J by 0 bases, with 8 bases between. The germline CDR1 and CDR2 sequences are MNHEY and SVGAGI. This CDR3 spans 15 amino acids. CDR3 amino acids: CASSYLAASTDTQYF. DNA of the CDR3: TGTGCCAGCAGTTACTTGGCGGCTAGCACAGATACGCAGTATTTT.

V is TRBV5-1 and J is TRBJ2-2; 10 positions agree with TRBD2. This CDR3 has 17 amino acids. Germline CDR1 and CDR2: SGHRS and YFSETQ. Trimming at V came to 0 bases and at J to 7 bases, leaving 9 bases not matched to a gene. CDR3 loop: CASSLAALAGVLGELFF. The CDR3 coding sequence is TGCGCCAGCAGCTTGGCCGCCCTAGCGGGAGTTCTCGGGGAGCTGTTTTTT.

CDR3 DNA: TGTGCCAGCAGCTGGGCCGGGACGGGGGACTACGAGCAGTACTTC. Protein product: CASSWAGTGDYEQYF. The gene calls are TRBV5-8 and TRBJ2-7; D may be TRBD2 (6 bases). Trimming took off 3 bases at V and 3 bases at J, with 16 bases between the two ends. The CDR3 is made up of 15 amino acids. Germline V gives CDR1 SGHTS, CDR2 YDEGEE.

The chain joins TRBV4-1 to TRBJ2-1; 8 bases agree with TRBD2. The V and J ends lost 0 bases and 9 bases, in that order; junction bases with no gene match: 4. The germline gives CDR1 MGHRA, CDR2 YSYEKL. This CDR3 has 14 amino acids. CDR3 residues: CASSQDPAGVEQFF. CDR3 DNA sequence: TGCGCCAGCAGCCAAGACCCAGCGGGAGTTGAGCAGTTCTTC.

V and J are TRBV28 and TRBJ1-1, with 10 bases identical to TRBD1. This CDR3 has 15 residues. V dropped 4 bases and J dropped 6; count of bases not matched to a gene: 8. Germline loops: CDR1 MDHEN, CDR2 SYDVKM. CDR3 residues: CASSSRQGASSEAFF. CDR3 bases: TGTGCCAGCAGTTCACGACAGGGGGCGTCTTCTGAAGCTTTCTTT.

On this clone itself: Other DNA sequences of this sample code for an identical CDR3. J is TRBJ1-5 and V is TRBV27, with no clear D. The CDR3 covers 12 residues. Trimming left V 5 bases short and J 4 bases short, with 6 bases between. From germline, CDR1 is MNHEY and CDR2 SMNVEV (reference sequence). In nucleotides, the CDR3 is TGTGCCAGCAGTCCCCCGAATCAGCCCCAGCATTTT. Translation gives CASSPPNQPQHF.

V gene TRBV11-2 combines with J gene TRBJ1-4, with no clear D. V lost 3 bases to trimming and J lost 5 bases, with 10 bases between them. This CDR3 comprises 14 residues. The germline V gene has CDR1 SGHAT and CDR2 FQNNGV. The CDR3 protein is CASSFAPRNEKLFF. The CDR3, as DNA: TGTGCCAGCAGCTTTGCTCCGAGGAATGAAAAACTGTTTTTT.

This rearrangement joins TRBV28 to TRBJ1-3; D unresolved. This CDR3 region has 15 residues. Germline V gene sequence: CDR1 MDHEN, CDR2 SYDVKM. Trimming removed 6 bases from V and 0 bases from J, with 12 bases in between. The CDR3 is CASSPTVNSGNTIYF. The CDR3 DNA reads as TGTGCCAGCAGCCCAACGGTCAACTCTGGAAACACCATATATTTT.

J is TRBJ2-7 and V is TRBV7-6; D may be TRBD1 (5 bases). CDR1 SGHVS and CDR2 FNYEAQ come from the germline V gene. V lost 5 bases and J lost 3, with 17 bases in between. This CDR3 is built from 15 residues. This chain's CDR3 is CASSPVAGIIYEQYF. CDR3 DNA: TGTGCCAGCAGCCCCGTCGCAGGGATAATCTACGAGCAGTACTTC.

The rearrangement joins TRBV29-1 to TRBJ2-2, with D unresolved. Germline V gene data show CDR1 as SQVTM and CDR2 as ANQGSEA. CDR3 length: 14 residues. Trimming cost V 3 bases and J 0 bases, with 8 bases left between them. CDR3 nucleotide sequence: TGCAGCGTTGAGGGTTTCGCGAACACCGGGGAGCTGTTTTTT. This encodes CSVEGFANTGELFF.

The V gene is TRBV29-1, the J gene TRBJ2-2; 12 bases line up with TRBD2. V trimming: 6 bases; J trimming: 7 bases; junction bases outside the gene matches: 12. Germline CDR1 is SQVTM and CDR2 is ANQGSEA. The CDR3 has 16 residues. CDR3 amino acids: CSVRGLAGGPHGELFF. The CDR3 region has the DNA TGCAGCGTCCGAGGTCTAGCGGGAGGGCCTCACGGGGAGCTGTTTTTT.